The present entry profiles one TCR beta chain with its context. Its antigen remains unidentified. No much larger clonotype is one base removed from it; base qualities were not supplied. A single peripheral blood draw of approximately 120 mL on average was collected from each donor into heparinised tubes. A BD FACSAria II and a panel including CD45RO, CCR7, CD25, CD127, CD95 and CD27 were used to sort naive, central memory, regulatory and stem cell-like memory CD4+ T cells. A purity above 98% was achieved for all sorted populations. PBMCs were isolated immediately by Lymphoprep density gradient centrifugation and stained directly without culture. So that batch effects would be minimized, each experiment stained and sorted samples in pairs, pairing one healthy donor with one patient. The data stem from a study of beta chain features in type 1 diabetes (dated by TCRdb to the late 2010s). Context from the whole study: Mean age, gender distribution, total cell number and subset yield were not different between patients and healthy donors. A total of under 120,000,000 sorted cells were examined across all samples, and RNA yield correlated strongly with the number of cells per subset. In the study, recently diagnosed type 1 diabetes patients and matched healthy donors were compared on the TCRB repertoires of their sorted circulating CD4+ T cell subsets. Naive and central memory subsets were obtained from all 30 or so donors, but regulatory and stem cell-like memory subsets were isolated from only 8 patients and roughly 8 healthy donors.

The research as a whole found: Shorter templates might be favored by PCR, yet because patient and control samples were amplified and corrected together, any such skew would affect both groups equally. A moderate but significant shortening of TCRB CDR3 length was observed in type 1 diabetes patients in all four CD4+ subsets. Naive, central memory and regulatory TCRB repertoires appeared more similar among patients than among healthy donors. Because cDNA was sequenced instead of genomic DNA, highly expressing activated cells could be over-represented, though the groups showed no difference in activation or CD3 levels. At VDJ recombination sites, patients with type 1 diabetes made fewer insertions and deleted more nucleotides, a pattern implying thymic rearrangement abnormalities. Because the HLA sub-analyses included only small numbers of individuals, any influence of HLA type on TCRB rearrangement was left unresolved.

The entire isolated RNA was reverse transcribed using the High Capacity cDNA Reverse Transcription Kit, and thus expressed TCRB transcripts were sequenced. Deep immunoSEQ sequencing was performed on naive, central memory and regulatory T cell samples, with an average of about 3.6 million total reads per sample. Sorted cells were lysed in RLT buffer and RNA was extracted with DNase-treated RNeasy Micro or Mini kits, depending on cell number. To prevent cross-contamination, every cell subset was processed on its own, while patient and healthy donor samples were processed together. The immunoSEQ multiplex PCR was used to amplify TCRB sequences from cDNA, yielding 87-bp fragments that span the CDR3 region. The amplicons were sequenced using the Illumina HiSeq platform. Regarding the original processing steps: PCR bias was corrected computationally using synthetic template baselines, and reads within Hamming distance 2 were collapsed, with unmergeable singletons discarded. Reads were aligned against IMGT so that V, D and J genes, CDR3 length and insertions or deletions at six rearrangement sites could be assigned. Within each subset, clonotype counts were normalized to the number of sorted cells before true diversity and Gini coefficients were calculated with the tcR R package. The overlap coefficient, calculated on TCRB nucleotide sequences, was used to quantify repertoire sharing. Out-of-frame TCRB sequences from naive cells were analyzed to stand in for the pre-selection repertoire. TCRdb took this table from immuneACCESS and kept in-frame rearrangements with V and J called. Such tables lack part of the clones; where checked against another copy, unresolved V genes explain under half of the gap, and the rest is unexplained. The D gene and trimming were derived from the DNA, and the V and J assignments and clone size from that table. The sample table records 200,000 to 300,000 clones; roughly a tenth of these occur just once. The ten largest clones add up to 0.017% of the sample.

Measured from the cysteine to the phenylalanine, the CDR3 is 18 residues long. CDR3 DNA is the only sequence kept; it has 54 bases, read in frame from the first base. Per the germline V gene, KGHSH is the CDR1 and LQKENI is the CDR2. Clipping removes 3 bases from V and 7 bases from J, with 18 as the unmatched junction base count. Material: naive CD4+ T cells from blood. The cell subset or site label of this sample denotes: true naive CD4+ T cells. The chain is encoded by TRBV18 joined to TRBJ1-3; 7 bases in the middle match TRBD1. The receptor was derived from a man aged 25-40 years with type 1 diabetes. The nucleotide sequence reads TGTGCCAGCTCACCGACCGTTCCGGGACAGCTAACCGGCAACACCATATATTTT. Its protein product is CASSPTVPGQLTGNTIYF.